This paragraph reports one T cell receptor beta chain. Antigen specificity is unknown. The data were taken from a study of cytomegalovirus exposure and HLA in healthy donors. General study results and limits: A later analysis, which compared TCR beta chains of equal frequency, found the HLA-associated ones more clonally expanded. Reported performance of the classifier showed diagnosis of cytomegalovirus status with high specificity and sensitivity.

PCR primers comprised 60 Vbeta and 13 Jbeta primers. Only in-frame clones appear in the TCRdb table, and some are missing; sequencing was by immunoSEQ multiplex PCR. The sample includes approximately 130,000 clones, over 75% of them seen just once. The CDR3 runs 15 residues. J lost 1 base, V lost 4 bases, and 5 bases had no gene match. Germline V gives CDR1 MNHEY, CDR2 SVGAGI. The sequence was collected from a man aged 35 to 55 in good health and CMV-seronegative. Sequenced sample: PBMCs. This chain joins TRBV6-5 and TRBJ2-7, with TRBD2 matching over 9 bases. CDR3 protein: CASSSAGGRSYEQYF. CDR3 in DNA: TGTGCCAGCAGTTCAGCGGGAGGACGGTCCTACGAGCAGTACTTC.